The entry below gives a single TCR beta chain sequence along with its context. These data come from a study of blood T cell repertoires in COVID-19. Study as a whole: Collection of acute and convalescent COVID-19 samples took place in the United States, Italy and Spain. The analysed material was cDNA or gDNA that came from T cells, B-cell-depleted T cells, or PBMCs.

Authors' processing steps: Using reference gene primer amplification, nucleated cell counts were estimated. Method: immunoSEQ multiplex PCR; TCRdb's copy keeps in-frame clones and lacks some. V and J calls plus clone size are reproduced from that table; the DNA served to infer D and trimming. The sample records under 250,000 clones, around four fifths being singletons. What was sequenced was peripheral blood. This clonotype was obtained from a man aged 35 to 55 with active or convalescent COVID-19.

CDR3 protein: CATSRDQGLGQPQHF. The CDR3 bases are TGTGCCACCAGCAGAGATCAGGGGCTGGGGCAGCCCCAGCATTTT. V usage is TRBV15 and J usage is TRBJ1-5; D is possibly TRBD1 (6 bases). V was pared by 0 bases and J by 7 bases, with 13 bases between. Germline V lookup: CDR1 LNHNV, CDR2 YYDKDF (reference sequence). CDR3 length: 15 amino acids.